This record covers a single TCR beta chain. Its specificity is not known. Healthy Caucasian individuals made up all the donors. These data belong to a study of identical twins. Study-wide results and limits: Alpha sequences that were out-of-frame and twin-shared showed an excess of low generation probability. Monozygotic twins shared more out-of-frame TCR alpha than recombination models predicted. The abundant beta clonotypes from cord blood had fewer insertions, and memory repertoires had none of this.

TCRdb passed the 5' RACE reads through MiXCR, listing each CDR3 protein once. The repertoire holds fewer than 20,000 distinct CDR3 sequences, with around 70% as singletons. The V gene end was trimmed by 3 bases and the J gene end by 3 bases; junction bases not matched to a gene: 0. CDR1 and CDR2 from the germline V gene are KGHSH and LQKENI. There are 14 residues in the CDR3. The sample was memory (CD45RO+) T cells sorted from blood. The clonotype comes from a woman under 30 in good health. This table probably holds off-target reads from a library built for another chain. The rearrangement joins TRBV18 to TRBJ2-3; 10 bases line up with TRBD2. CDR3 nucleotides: TGTGCCAGCTCACCGGGACTAGCGACAGATACGCAGTATTTT. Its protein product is CASSPGLATDTQYF.